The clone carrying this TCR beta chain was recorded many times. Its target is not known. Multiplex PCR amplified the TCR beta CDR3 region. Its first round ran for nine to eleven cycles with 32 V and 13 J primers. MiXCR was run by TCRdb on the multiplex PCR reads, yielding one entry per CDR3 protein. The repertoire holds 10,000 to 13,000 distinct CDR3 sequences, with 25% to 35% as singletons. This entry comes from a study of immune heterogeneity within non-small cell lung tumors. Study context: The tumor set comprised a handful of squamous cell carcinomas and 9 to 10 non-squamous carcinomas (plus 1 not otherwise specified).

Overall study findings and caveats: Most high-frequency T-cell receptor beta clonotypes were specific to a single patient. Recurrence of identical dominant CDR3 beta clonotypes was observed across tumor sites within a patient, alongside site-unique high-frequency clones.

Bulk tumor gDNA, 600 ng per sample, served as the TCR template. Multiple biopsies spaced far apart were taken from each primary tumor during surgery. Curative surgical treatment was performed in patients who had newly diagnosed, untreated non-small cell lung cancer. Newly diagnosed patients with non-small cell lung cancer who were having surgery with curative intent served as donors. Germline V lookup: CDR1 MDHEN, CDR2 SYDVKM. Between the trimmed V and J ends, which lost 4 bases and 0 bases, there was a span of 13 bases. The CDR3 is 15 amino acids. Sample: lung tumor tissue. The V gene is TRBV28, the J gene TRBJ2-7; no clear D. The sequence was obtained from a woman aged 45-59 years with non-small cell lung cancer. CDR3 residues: CASSYSFSSSYEQYF. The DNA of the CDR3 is TGTGCCAGCAGTTATAGCTTCTCGAGCTCCTACGAGCAGTACTTC.